This TCR beta chain was captured by sequencing in a study of blood T cell repertoires in COVID-19. On the study more broadly: Sample material is recorded as cDNA or gDNA derived from T cells, B-cell-depleted T cells, or PBMCs.

This clone appeared a single time. TCRdb's table, derived via immunoSEQ multiplex PCR, lists solely in-frame clones and lacks some. The sample shows around 250,000 clones, about nine tenths of them seen only once. Participants spanned ages about 18 to 100 years and resided in around 25 US areas. Cohort allocation depended upon clinical history that participants reported. This TCR derives from a woman aged 40 to 50 with acute COVID-19. The material sequenced was PBMCs or T cells enriched from blood (not recorded which).

CDR3 loop: CASRGQGRTEAFF. The CDR3 region has the DNA TGTGCCAGCAGAGGACAGGGGAGAACTGAAGCTTTCTTT. This chain connects TRBV9 to TRBJ1-1; 9 bases fit TRBD1. Germline lookup yields CDR1 SGDLS and CDR2 YYNGEE. The CDR3 contains 13 residues. With V trimmed by 5 bases and J by 5 bases, 4 bases remained unmatched.